Following are 17 T cell receptor beta chains from one sample sequenced in a study of shared clonotypes between healthy human individuals. Terminally differentiated effector memory CD45RA+ cells were left out of the naive CD8 fraction, which was CD45RO-negative and positively selected for CCR7. Sequenced by immunoSEQ multiplex PCR; TCRdb stores in-frame clones only, minus some. The sample shows about 2.2 million clones, just over 90% of them seen only once. Sequenced sample: naive CD8+ T cells from PBMCs. The receptors come from a young man in good health. Some clones in this sample may be carry-over from other donors' samples.

This clone has a single count. The rearrangement joins TRBV6-6 to TRBJ2-7; the match to TRBD1 covers 8 bases. CDR3 length equals 14 residues. Trimming cost V 6 bases and J 0 bases; bases outside gene matches: 4. The V gene's germline CDR1 is MNHNY and CDR2 SVGAGI (reference sequence). The CDR3 DNA is TGTGCCAGCAGAGGACAGGGCTCCTCCTACGAGCAGTACTTC. Amino acids: CASRGQGSSYEQYF.

The sample holds a few counts of this clone. At the DNA level, this CDR3 is encoded by other sequences in the same sample as well. The chain has TRBV29-1 and TRBJ1-2; weak D call: TRBD1 (5 bases). Germline lookup yields CDR1 SQVTM and CDR2 ANQGSEA. CDR3 length: 11 residues. V gave up 6 bases and J gave up 8 bases, with 13 bases separating them. CDR3 residues: CSVRGIGGYTF. In DNA form, the CDR3 reads TGCAGCGTAAGGGGTATTGGAGGCTACACCTTC.

Remarks on this clone: Other DNA sequences in this specimen translate into the identical CDR3. This chain uses TRBV5-1 with TRBJ2-1, with 7 bases that match TRBD1. This CDR3 has 15 residues. V shed 0 bases, J shed 2 bases, and the junction held 2 bases outside the gene matches. CDR1 is SGHRS and CDR2 is YFSETQ in the germline V gene. CDR3 residues: CASSLAQGAYNEQFF. CDR3 nucleotide sequence: TGCGCCAGCAGCTTGGCCCAGGGGGCCTACAATGAGCAGTTCTTC.

This chain connects TRBV7-9 to TRBJ2-7; no definite D call. There are 16 residues in the CDR3. Between the trimmed V and J ends, which lost 1 base and 2 bases, there was a span of 15 bases. Germline lookup yields CDR1 SEHNR and CDR2 FQNEAQ (reference sequence). The CDR3 DNA reads as TGTGCCAGCAGCTTAGAAGAGTTTTCGGTTCCCTACGAGCAGTACTTC. It yields the protein CASSLEEFSVPYEQYF.

This sequence joins TRBV5-5 and TRBJ2-2; D uncertain. V gave up 0 bases and J gave up 4 bases, with 4 bases separating them. This CDR3 contains 13 residues. CDR1 is SGHKS and CDR2 is YYEKEE in the germline V gene (reference sequence). The chain's CDR3 is CASSLGPTGELFF. As DNA, the CDR3 is TGTGCCAGCAGCTTGGGCCCCACCGGGGAGCTGTTTTTT.

J is TRBJ1-5 and V is TRBV6-1; D remains unclear. CDR1 MNHNS and CDR2 SASEGT come from the germline V gene. Between the trimmed V and J ends, which lost 1 base and 0 bases, there was a span of 10 bases. CDR3 size: 16 residues. DNA of the CDR3: TGTGCCAGCAGTGAAGACGGGGAATATAGCAATCAGCCCCAGCATTTT. Its protein product is CASSEDGEYSNQPQHF.

This sequence joins TRBV6-1 and TRBJ1-1, with unresolved D. The V end lost 2 bases, the J end lost 6 bases, and 13 bases lay between the germline ends. Germline values: CDR1 MNHNS, CDR2 SASEGT. This CDR3 contains 14 residues. The CDR3 bases are TGTGCCAGCAGTGAATCCCCCGGGTGGCCTGAAGCTTTCTTT. Protein: CASSESPGWPEAFF.

The chain has TRBV27 and TRBJ2-7; tentative D call: TRBD2 (5 bases). Deletions cut 5 bases from V and 0 bases from J, with 11 bases between. Germline CDR1 and CDR2: MNHEY and SMNVEV (reference sequence). This CDR3 region has 14 residues. The CDR3 coding sequence is TGTGCCAGCAGTACCCGGACTCACTCCTACGAGCAGTACTTC. As protein: CASSTRTHSYEQYF.

In DNA, the CDR3 is TGTGCCAGCAGTTTATCGAGGGGGGAGTACAATGAGCAGTTCTTC. Its protein product is CASSLSRGEYNEQFF. This rearrangement joins TRBV27 to TRBJ2-1; D is possibly TRBD1 or TRBD2 (6 bases each). Germline CDR1 MNHEY, CDR2 SMNVEV (reference sequence). There are 15 residues in the CDR3. Trimming shortened V by 0 bases and J by 4 bases, and 10 bases separated the two germline ends.

The chain recombines TRBV6-6 with TRBJ1-5; D is undetermined. Germline CDR1 and CDR2: MNHNY and SVGAGI (reference sequence). Between the trimmed V and J ends, which lost 8 bases and 7 bases, there was a span of 15 bases. The CDR3 totals 13 residues. The CDR3 region has the DNA TGTGCCAGCTGGGCGACGGGATACCAGCCCCAGCATTTT. The encoded protein is CASWATGYQPQHF.

J is TRBJ1-2 and V is TRBV6-5; D uncertain. V gave up 4 bases and J gave up 5 bases, with 17 bases separating them. This CDR3 is built from 15 residues. Germline CDR1 reads MNHEY; CDR2 reads SVGAGI. CDR3 nucleotides: TGTGCCAGCAGTTCGACCGGGAGATCAAGTTATGGCTACACCTTC. Its translation: CASSSTGRSSYGYTF.

The sample holds a few counts of this clone. V gene TRBV29-1 combines with J gene TRBJ1-1; D not certain. CDR3 length: 11 amino acids. The germline V and J ends were trimmed by 4 bases and 6 bases, with 9 bases remaining between them. Per the germline V gene, CDR1 is SQVTM and CDR2 is ANQGSEA. CDR3 residues: CSVVTRPEAFF. CDR3 coding DNA: TGCAGCGTTGTGACCAGACCTGAAGCTTTCTTT.

The CDR3 is CASSLRGSANYEQYF. In DNA form, the CDR3 reads TGTGCCAGCAGTTTACGGGGGAGCGCGAACTACGAGCAGTACTTC. The gene calls are TRBV27 and TRBJ2-7; D possibly corresponds to TRBD2 (6 bases). The CDR3 is 15 residues long. Between the trimmed V and J ends, which lost 2 bases and 3 bases, there was a span of 14 bases. Germline values: CDR1 MNHEY, CDR2 SMNVEV (reference sequence).

The chain recombines TRBV10-2 with TRBJ2-7; tentatively, D is TRBD2 (5 bases). The ends were cut back, 4 bases at V and 0 bases at J, with 7 bases in the middle. The germline V gene has CDR1 WSHSY and CDR2 SAAADI. This CDR3 contains 13 residues. The chain's CDR3 is CASSVGSSYEQYF. The CDR3 region has the DNA TGCGCCAGCAGTGTTGGGAGCTCCTACGAGCAGTACTTC.

The chain links TRBV18 to TRBJ2-7; 7 positions match TRBD1. CDR3 length: 15 residues. From germline, CDR1 is KGHSH and CDR2 LQKENI. The trim removed 6 bases at V and 2 bases at J, leaving 10 bases unmatched. CDR3 nucleotides: TGTGCCAGCTCTCCCGACAGGGACGGCACCTACGAGCAGTACTTC. The encoded protein is CASSPDRDGTYEQYF.

This clone was picked up one time. The chain employs TRBV5-1 and TRBJ2-7, with 14 bases that match TRBD2. V gave up 2 bases and J gave up 6 bases; unmatched junction bases: 10. This CDR3 is built from 17 residues. Germline assignment: CDR1 SGHRS and CDR2 YFSETQ. The CDR3 DNA is TGCGCCAGCAGCTTCGGACTAGCGGGAGGCATAGGTGGCGAGCAGTACTTC. Encoded protein: CASSFGLAGGIGGEQYF.

Of note for this clone: Other DNA sequences in the same sample also yield this CDR3. The chain recombines TRBV14 with TRBJ1-1; D is undetermined. The length of the CDR3 is 13 residues. Trimming stripped 0 bases from V and 5 bases from J, with 7 bases between. Germline values: CDR1 SGHDN, CDR2 FVKESK. The CDR3 loop reads CASSQDLGTEAFF. CDR3 in DNA: TGTGCCAGCAGCCAAGATTTGGGGACTGAAGCTTTCTTT. The full variable domain, in which reference TRBV14 and TRBJ1-1 provide the parts outside the CDR3, is EAGVTQFPSHSVIEKGQTVTLRCDPISGHDNLYWYRRVMGKEIKFLLHFVKESKQDESGMPNNRFLAERTGGTYSTLKVQPAELEDSGVYFCASSQDLGTEAFFGQGTRLTVV.